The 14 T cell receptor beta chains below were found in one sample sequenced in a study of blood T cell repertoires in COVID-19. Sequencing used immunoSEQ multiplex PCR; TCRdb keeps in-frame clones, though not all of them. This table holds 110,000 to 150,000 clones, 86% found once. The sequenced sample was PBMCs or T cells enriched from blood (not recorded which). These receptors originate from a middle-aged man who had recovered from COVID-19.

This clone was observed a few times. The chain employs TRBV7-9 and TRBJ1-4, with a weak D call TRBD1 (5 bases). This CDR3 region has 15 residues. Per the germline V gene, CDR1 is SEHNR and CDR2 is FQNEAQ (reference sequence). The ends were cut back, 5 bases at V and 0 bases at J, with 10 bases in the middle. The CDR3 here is CASSRTGTTNEKLFF. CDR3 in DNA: TGTGCCAGCAGCCGCACAGGTACAACTAATGAAAAACTGTTTTTT.

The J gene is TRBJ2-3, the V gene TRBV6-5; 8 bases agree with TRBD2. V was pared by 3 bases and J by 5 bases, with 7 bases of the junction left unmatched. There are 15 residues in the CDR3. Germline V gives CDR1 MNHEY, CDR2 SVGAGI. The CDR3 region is CASSYKGTSGDTQYF. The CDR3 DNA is TGTGCCAGCAGTTATAAGGGGACTAGTGGAGATACGCAGTATTTT.

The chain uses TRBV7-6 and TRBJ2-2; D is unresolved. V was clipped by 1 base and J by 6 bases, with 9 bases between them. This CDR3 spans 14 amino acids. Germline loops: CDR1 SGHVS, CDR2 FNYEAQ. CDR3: CASSLVRRAGELFF. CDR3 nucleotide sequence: TGTGCCAGCAGCTTAGTACGTAGAGCCGGGGAGCTGTTTTTT.

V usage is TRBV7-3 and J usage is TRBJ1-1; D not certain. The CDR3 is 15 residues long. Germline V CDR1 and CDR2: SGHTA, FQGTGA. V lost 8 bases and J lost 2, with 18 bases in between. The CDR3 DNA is TGTGCCAGCGGCATTGGGTCGGGTGGTAACACTGAAGCTTTCTTT. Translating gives CASGIGSGGNTEAFF.

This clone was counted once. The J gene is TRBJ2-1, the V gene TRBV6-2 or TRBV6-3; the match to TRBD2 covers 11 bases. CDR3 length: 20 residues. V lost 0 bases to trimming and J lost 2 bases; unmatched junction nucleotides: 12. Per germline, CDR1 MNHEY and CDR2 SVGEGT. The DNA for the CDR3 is TGTGCCAGCAGTTACTCGAGCGGTAGTAGCGGGAGGGCAACCTACAATGAGCAGTTCTTC. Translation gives CASSYSSGSSGRATYNEQFF.

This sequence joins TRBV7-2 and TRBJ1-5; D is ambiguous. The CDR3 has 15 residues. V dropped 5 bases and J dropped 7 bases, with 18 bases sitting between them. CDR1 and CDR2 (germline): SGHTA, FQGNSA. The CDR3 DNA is TGTGCCAGCAGCCCGAGCCTACGGGGTGCGCAGCCCCAGCATTTT. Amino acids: CASSPSLRGAQPQHF.

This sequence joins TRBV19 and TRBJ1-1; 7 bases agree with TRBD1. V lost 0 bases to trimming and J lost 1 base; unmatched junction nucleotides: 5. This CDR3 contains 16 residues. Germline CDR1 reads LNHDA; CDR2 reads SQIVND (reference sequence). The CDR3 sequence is CASSIDGTVPNTEAFF. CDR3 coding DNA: TGTGCCAGTAGTATAGATGGGACAGTGCCGAACACTGAAGCTTTCTTT.

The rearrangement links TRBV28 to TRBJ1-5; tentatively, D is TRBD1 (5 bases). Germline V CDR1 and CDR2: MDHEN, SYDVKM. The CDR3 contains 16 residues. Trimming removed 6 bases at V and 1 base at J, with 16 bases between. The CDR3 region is CASRRRQGRSNQPQHF. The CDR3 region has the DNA TGTGCCAGCAGACGTCGTCAGGGCCGAAGCAATCAGCCCCAGCATTTT.

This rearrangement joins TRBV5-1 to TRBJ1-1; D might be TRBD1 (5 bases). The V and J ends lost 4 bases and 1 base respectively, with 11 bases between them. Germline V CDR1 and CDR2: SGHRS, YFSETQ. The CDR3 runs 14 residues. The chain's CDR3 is CASSRGGENTEAFF. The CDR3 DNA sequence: TGCGCCAGCAGCAGGGGCGGAGAGAACACTGAAGCTTTCTTT.

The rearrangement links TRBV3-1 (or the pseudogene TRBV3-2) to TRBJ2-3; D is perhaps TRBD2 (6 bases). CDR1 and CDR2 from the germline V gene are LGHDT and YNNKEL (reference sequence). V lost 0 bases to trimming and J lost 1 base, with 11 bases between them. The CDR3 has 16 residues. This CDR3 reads CASSQDQVAGTDTQYF. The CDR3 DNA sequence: TGTGCCAGCAGCCAAGATCAGGTAGCGGGCACAGATACGCAGTATTTT.

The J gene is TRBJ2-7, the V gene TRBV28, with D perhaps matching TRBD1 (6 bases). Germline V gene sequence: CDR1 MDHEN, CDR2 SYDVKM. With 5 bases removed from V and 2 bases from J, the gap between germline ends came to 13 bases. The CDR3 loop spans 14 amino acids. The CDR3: CASSNPDRPYEQYV. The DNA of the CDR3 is TGTGCCAGCAGTAATCCCGACAGGCCCTACGAGCAGTACGTC.

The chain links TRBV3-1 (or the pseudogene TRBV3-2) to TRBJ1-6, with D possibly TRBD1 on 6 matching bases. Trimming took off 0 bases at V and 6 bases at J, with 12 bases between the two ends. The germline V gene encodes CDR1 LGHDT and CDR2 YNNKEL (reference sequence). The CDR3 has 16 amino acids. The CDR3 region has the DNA TGTGCCAGCAGCCAAGATTCGGGGGGCCCTAATTCACCCCTCCACTTT. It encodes CASSQDSGGPNSPLHF.

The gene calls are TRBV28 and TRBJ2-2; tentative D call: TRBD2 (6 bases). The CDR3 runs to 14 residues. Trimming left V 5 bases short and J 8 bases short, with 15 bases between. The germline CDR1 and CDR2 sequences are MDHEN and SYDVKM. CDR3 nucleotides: TGTGCCAGCAGTCCAGGGACTCCCCGGGGGGAGCTGTTTTTT. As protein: CASSPGTPRGELFF.

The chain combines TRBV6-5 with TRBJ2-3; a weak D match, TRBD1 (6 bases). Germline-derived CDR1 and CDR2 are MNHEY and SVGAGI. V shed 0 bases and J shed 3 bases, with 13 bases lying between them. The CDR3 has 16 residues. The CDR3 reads CASSYSGGDITDTQYF. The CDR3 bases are TGTGCCAGCAGTTACTCAGGGGGAGACATTACAGATACGCAGTATTTT.